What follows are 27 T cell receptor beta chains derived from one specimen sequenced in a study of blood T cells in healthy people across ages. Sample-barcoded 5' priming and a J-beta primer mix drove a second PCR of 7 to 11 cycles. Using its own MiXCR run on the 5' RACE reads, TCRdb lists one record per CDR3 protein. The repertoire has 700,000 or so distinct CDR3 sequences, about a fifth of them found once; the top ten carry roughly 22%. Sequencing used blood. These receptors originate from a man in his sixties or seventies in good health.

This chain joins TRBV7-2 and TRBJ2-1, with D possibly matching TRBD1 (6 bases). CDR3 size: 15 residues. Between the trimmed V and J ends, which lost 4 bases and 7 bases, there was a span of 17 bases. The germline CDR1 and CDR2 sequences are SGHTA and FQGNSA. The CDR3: CASSSYAGVRNEQFF. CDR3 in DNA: TGTGCCAGCAGCTCGTACGCAGGGGTACGGAATGAGCAGTTCTTC.

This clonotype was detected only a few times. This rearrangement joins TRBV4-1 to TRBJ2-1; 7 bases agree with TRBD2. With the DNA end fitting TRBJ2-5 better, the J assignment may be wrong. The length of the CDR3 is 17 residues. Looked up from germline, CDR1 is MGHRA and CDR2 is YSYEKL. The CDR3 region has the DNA TGCGCCAGCAGCCCCCTTTATCAGCGGGAAAGCGGAGAGACCCAGTACTTC. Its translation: CASSPLYQRESGETQYF.

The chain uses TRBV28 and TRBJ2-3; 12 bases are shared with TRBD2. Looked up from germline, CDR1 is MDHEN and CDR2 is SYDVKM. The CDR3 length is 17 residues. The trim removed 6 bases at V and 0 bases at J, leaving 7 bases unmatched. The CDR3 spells CASRPGTSGLSTDTQYF. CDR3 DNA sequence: TGTGCCAGCAGGCCCGGGACTAGCGGGCTTAGCACAGATACGCAGTATTTT.

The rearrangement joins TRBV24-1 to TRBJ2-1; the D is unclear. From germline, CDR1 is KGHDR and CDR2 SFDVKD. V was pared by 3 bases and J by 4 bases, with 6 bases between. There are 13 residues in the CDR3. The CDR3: CATSDRHYNEQFF. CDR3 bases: TGTGCCACCAGTGATAGACATTACAATGAGCAGTTCTTC.

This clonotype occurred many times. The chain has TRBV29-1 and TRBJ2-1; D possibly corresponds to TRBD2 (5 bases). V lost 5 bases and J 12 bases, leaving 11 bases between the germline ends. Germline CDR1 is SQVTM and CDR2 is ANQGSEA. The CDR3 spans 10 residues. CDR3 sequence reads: CSVRLAWQFF. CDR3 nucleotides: TGCAGCGTTCGCCTAGCTTGGCAGTTCTTC.

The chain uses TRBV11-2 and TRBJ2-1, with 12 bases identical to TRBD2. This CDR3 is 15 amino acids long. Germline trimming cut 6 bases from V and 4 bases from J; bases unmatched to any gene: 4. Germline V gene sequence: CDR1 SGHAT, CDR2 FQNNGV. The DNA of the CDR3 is TGTGCCAGCAGATACCTAGCGGGAGGGTACAATGAGCAGTTCTTC. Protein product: CASRYLAGGYNEQFF.

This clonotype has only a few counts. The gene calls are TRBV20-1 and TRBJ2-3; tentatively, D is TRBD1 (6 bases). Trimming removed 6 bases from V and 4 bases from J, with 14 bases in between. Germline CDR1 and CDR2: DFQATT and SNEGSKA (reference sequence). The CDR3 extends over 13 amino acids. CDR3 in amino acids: CSASMGAPDTQYF. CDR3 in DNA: TGCAGTGCCTCAATGGGGGCTCCAGATACGCAGTATTTT.

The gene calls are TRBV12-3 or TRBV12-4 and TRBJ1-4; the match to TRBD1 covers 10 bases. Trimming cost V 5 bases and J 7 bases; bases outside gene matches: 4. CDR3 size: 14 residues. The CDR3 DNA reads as TGTGCCAGCAGTATCGGGACAGGGGCTGAAAAACTGTTTTTT. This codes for CASSIGTGAEKLFF.

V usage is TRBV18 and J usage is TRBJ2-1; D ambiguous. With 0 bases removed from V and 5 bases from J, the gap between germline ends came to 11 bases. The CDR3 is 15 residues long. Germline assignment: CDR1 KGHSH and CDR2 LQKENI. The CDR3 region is CASSPPVTANNEQFF. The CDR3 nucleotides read TGTGCCAGCTCACCACCGGTCACAGCGAACAATGAGCAGTTCTTC.

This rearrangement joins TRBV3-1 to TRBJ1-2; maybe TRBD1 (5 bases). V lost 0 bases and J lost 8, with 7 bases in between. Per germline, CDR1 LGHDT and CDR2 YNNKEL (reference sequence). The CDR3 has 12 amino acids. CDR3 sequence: CASSQDGGGYTF. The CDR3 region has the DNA TGTGCCAGCAGCCAAGATGGGGGAGGCTACACCTTC.

CDR3 sequence: CSYFRGGQFF. The CDR3 nucleotides read TGCAGCTATTTCCGGGGAGGGCAGTTCTTC. This chain uses TRBV29-1 with TRBJ2-1; D possibly corresponds to TRBD2 (6 bases). The CDR3 is made up of 10 amino acids. V was trimmed by 8 bases and J by 12 bases, leaving 14 bases between them. Germline loops: CDR1 SQVTM, CDR2 ANQGSEA.

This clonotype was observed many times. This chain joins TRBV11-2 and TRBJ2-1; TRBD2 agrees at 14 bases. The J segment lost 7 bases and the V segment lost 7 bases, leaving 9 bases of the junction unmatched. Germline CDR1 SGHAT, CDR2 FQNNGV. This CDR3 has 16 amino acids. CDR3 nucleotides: TGTGCCAGCACGGGGACTAGCGGGAGAAGTTGGAATGAGCAGTTCTTC. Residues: CASTGTSGRSWNEQFF.

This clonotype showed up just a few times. The CDR3 sequence: CASSLVLGGAEAFF. The CDR3 DNA sequence: TGTGCCAGCAGCTTAGTTCTAGGGGGGGCTGAAGCTTTCTTT. The chain carries TRBV7-6 and TRBJ1-1; D is perhaps TRBD1 (6 bases). The CDR3 runs to 14 residues. Germline assignment: CDR1 SGHVS and CDR2 FNYEAQ. V shed 1 base and J shed 6 bases, with 12 bases lying between them.

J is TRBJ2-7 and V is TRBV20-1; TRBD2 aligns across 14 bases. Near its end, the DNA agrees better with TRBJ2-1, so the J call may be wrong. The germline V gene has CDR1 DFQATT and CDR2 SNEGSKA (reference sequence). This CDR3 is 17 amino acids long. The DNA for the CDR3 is TGCAGTGCTAGAGATGTTTGGACTAGCGGGGGGTACAATGAGCAGTTCTTC. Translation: CSARDVWTSGGYNEQFF.

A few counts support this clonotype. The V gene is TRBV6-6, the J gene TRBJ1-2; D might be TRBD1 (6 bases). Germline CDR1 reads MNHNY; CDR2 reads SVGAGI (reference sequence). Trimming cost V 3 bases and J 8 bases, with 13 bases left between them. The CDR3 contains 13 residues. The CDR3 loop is CASSYSGDGGYTF. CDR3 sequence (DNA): TGTGCCAGCAGTTATTCAGGGGACGGAGGCTACACCTTC.

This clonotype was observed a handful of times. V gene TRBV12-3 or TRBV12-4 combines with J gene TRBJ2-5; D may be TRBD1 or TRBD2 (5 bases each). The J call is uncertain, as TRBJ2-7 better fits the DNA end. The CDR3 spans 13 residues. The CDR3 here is CASSPSWGTEQYF. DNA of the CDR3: TGTGCCAGCAGTCCCTCGTGGGGGACCGAGCAGTACTTC.

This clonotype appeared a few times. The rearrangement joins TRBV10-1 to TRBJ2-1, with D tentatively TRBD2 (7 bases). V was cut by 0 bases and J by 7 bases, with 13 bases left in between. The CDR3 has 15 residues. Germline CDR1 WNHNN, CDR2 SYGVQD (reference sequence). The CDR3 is CASSESGGRRNEQFF. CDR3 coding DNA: TGCGCCAGCAGTGAGTCGGGGGGGCGCAGGAATGAGCAGTTCTTC.

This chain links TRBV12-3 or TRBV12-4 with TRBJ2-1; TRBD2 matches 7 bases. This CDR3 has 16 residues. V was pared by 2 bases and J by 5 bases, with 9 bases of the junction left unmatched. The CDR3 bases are TGTGCCAGCAGTTTATTCGCGGGAGAGGTTAACAATGAGCAGTTCTTC. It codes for CASSLFAGEVNNEQFF.

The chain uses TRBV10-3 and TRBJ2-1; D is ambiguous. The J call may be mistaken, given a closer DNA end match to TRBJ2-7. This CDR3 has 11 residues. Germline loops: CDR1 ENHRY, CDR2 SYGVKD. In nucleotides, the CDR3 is TGTGCCATCATCGGATGCCCCGAGCAGTACTTC. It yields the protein CAIIGCPEQYF.

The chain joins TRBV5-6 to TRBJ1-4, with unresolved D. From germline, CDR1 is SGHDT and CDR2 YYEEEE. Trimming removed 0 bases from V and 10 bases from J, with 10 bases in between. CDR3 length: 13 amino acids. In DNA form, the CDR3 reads TGTGCCAGCAGCTTGGGGTGGAGCGGAAAACTGTTTTTT. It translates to CASSLGWSGKLFF.

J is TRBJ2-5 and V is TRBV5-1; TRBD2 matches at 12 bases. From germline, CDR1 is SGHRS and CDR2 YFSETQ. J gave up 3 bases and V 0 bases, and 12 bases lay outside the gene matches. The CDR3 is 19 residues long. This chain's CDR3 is CASSLGVWTSGKRKETQYF. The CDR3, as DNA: TGCGCCAGCAGCTTGGGTGTTTGGACTAGCGGGAAACGGAAAGAGACCCAGTACTTC.

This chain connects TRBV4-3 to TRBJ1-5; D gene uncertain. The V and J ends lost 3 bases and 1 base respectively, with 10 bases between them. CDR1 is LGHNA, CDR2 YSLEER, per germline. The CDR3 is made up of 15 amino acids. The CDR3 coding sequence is TGCGCCAGCAGCCATTTACACCAGAGCAATCAGCCCCAGCATTTT. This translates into CASSHLHQSNQPQHF.

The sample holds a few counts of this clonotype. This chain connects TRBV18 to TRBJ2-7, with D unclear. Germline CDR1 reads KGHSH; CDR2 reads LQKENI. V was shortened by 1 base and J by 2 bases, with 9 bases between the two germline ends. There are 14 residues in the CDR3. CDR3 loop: CASSPLSRAYEQYF. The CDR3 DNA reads TGTGCCAGCTCACCACTTTCTCGGGCCTACGAGCAGTACTTC.

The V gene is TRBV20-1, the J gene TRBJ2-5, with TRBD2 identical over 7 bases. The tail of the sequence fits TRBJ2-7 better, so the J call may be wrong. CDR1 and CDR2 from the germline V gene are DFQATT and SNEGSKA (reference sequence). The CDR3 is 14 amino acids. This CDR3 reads CSASGEGGSYEQYF. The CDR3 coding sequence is TGCAGTGCTTCGGGGGAGGGAGGCTCCTACGAGCAGTACTTC.

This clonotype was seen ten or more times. The CDR3 DNA reads TGTGCCAGCCTACCAATCAGCTCCTACAATGAGCAGTTCTTC. Translation: CASLPISSYNEQFF. This chain links TRBV28 with TRBJ2-1; D not resolved. Germline V CDR1 and CDR2: MDHEN, SYDVKM. This CDR3 has 14 residues. V was clipped by 8 bases and J by 0 bases, with 11 bases between them.

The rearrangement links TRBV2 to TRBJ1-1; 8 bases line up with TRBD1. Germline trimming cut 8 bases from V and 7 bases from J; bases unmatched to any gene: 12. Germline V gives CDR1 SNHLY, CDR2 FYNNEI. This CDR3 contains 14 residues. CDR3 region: CASWRQGFGVEAFF. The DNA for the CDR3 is TGTGCCAGCTGGAGACAGGGGTTTGGTGTTGAAGCTTTCTTT. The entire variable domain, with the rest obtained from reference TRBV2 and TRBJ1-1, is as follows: EPEVTQTPSHQVTQMGQEVILRCVPISNHLYFYWYRQILGQKVEFLVSFYNNEISEKSEIFDDQFSVERPDGSNFTLKIRSTKLEDSAMYFCASWRQGFGVEAFFGQGTRLTVV.

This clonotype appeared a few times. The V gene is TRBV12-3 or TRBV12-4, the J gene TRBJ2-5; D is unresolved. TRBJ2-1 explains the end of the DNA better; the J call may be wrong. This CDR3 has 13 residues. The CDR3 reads CAYPRLQVNEQFF. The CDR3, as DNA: TGTGCATACCCCCGGTTGCAGGTCAATGAGCAGTTCTTC.